This TCR beta chain was sequenced in a study of T-cell reconstitution after alpha-beta-depleted transplantation in children. Whole-study results and caveats: The study traced high day-60 TCRbeta diversity in some patients to surviving recipient T cells and thymic progenitors. About two months after transplant, alpha-beta T cells reportedly came from several hundred expanded graft clones.

This clonotype was picked up many times. The antigen is not known. Unique molecular identifiers were incorporated during preparation of the TCRbeta library. TCRdb analysed the PCR reads with MiXCR anew, one entry per CDR3 protein. The sample gives fewer than 550,000 distinct CDR3 sequences, 10% to 13% of which show up once; roughly 2.1% is in the top ten. The material sequenced was PBMCs, taken before TCRalphabeta/CD19-depleted stem cell transplant. The TCR sequence derives from a child between 2 and 9 years old with inherited bone marrow failure, due to receive a stem cell transplant.

The CDR3 sequence: CASSLWKGSYEQYF. Here the CDR3 DNA reads TGTGCCAGCAGCCTCTGGAAGGGATCCTACGAGCAGTACTTC. The V gene is TRBV6-1, the J gene TRBJ2-7; D is undetermined. Trimming shortened V by 6 bases and J by 1 base, and 13 bases separated the two germline ends. Germline CDR1 MNHNS, CDR2 SASEGT. CDR3 length: 14 residues.